One sample yielded the 22 T cell receptor beta chains listed below, sequenced in a study of PD-1 blockade in classical Hodgkin lymphoma. Sequencing used immunoSEQ multiplex PCR; TCRdb keeps in-frame clones, though not all of them. Here the sample spans about 25,000 clones, about 83% being singletons. Every one of the patients relapsed after autologous stem cell transplantation (brentuximab vedotin exposure was variable). The sequencing used peripheral blood mononuclear cells (PBMCs), collected before the second cycle of nivolumab. The receptors derive from a human donor with classical Hodgkin lymphoma.

Comments on this clone: A junction boundary mismatches the germline segment, possibly from a read error. The V gene is TRBV5-6, the J gene TRBJ2-7; D gene ambiguous. Germline V lookup: CDR1 SGHDT, CDR2 YYEEEE. This CDR3 region has 15 residues. The CDR3 bases are TGTGCCAGCAGCTTGGCCGTGGGCGGCGGATACGGGCAGTACTTC. Translated: CASSLAVGGGYGQYF.

This clone is labeled medium-sized. The gene calls are TRBV2 and TRBJ2-1; TRBD2 agrees at 14 bases. There are 18 residues in the CDR3. The ends lost 6 bases at V and 7 bases at J; junction bases unmatched: 14. CDR1 is SNHLY and CDR2 is FYNNEI in the germline V gene. The CDR3 nucleotides are TGTGCCAGCAGAGAACTCACCGGGACTAGCGGGAGATATAATGAGCAGTTCTTC. It translates to CASRELTGTSGRYNEQFF.

The chain links TRBV2 to TRBJ2-7, with a weak D call TRBD1 (7 bases). V gave up 4 bases and J gave up 3 bases, with 13 bases separating them. There are 14 residues in the CDR3. CDR1 is SNHLY, CDR2 FYNNEI, per germline. The CDR3 DNA sequence: TGTGCCAGCAGTGGGCTCAGGGGGGTCTACGAGCAGTACTTC. Its translation: CASSGLRGVYEQYF.

This clone was counted a single time. The chain employs TRBV9 and TRBJ2-1; no clear D gene. Germline V gene lookup returns CDR1 SGDLS and CDR2 YYNGEE. CDR3 size: 11 residues. Trimming took 0 bases from V and 5 from J, leaving 0 bases between them. The CDR3 region has the DNA TGTGCCAGCAGCGTAGACAATGAGCAGTTCTTC. It yields the protein CASSVDNEQFF.

The DNA of the CDR3 is TGTGCCAGCAGCTTGCAGGAGGGGAATGAGCAGTTCTTC. It codes for CASSLQEGNEQFF. The chain combines TRBV7-9 with TRBJ2-1, with D possibly being TRBD2 (6 bases). Between the trimmed V and J ends, which lost 3 bases and 7 bases, there was a span of 10 bases. The CDR3 totals 13 residues. Germline loops: CDR1 SEHNR, CDR2 FQNEAQ (reference sequence).

The DNA for the CDR3 is TGTGCCAGCAGTTTGGGGGTCCTAGAGCAGTTCTTC. The encoded protein is CASSLGVLEQFF. The chain carries TRBV28 and TRBJ2-1; D might be TRBD1 or TRBD2, each matching 5 bases. CDR3 length equals 12 residues. CDR1 is MDHEN, CDR2 SYDVKM, per germline. Trimming removed 3 bases at V and 10 bases at J, with 10 bases between.

The V call is TRBV5-1, the J call TRBJ2-7; D unresolved. The V end lost 0 bases, the J end lost 1 base, and 11 bases lay between the germline ends. Germline V gene lookup returns CDR1 SGHRS and CDR2 YFSETQ. The CDR3 runs to 15 residues. CDR3 protein: CASSLDRLGSYEQYF. The CDR3 DNA is TGCGCCAGCAGCTTGGACAGATTGGGATCCTACGAGCAGTACTTC. Combining the CDR3 with reference TRBV5-1 and TRBJ2-7 gives the whole variable domain KAGVTQTPRYLIKTRGQQVTLSCSPISGHRSVSWYQQTPGQGLQFLFEYFSETQRNKGNFPGRFSGRQFSNSRSEMNVSTLELGDSALYLCASSLDRLGSYEQYFGPGTRLTVT.

V gene TRBV7-2 combines with J gene TRBJ2-3; TRBD2 aligns across 8 bases. Germline V gene data show CDR1 as SGHTA and CDR2 as FQGNSA. Trimming removed 3 bases from V and 3 bases from J; junction bases left unmatched: 5. The CDR3 sequence is 15 residues long. Here the CDR3 DNA reads TGTGCCAGCAGCTTTATGGCGGGAGGAACAGATACGCAGTATTTT. Translated: CASSFMAGGTDTQYF.

This CDR3 is CASSLGGTAGNTIYF. Written as DNA, the CDR3 is TGTGCCAGCAGCTTGGGCGGGACAGCTGGAAACACCATATATTTT. The rearrangement uses TRBV5-4 and TRBJ1-3; the match to TRBD1 covers 7 bases. Germline V gives CDR1 SGHNT, CDR2 YYREEE (reference sequence). The CDR3 is made up of 15 amino acids. After removal of 0 bases from V and 2 bases from J, the junction contained 2 bases not matched to a gene.

In its sample, this clone was seen a few times. The chain uses TRBV7-2 and TRBJ2-7, with D possibly being TRBD2 (5 bases). Germline V gene lookup returns CDR1 SGHTA and CDR2 FQGNSA. The CDR3 loop spans 14 amino acids. The V gene lost 3 bases and the J gene lost 2 bases, with 11 bases spanning the gap. The CDR3 sequence is CASSFSGKTYEQYF. The CDR3 nucleotides are TGTGCCAGCAGCTTCAGCGGAAAAACCTACGAGCAGTACTTC.

The chain links TRBV2 to TRBJ2-7; 11 nucleotides line up with TRBD2. The J segment lost 4 bases and the V segment lost 7 bases, leaving 9 bases of the junction unmatched. Germline V gene data show CDR1 as SNHLY and CDR2 as FYNNEI. The CDR3 runs to 15 residues. CDR3 sequence reads: CASIPTSGSIYEQYF. As DNA, the CDR3 is TGTGCCAGCATCCCAACTAGCGGGAGTATTTACGAGCAGTACTTC.

With regard to this clone: One end of the junction is discordant with germline, which a read error may explain. The V call is TRBV7-7, the J call TRBJ2-3; either TRBD1 or TRBD2 may supply D (5 bases each). The CDR3 totals 14 residues. The germline CDR1 and CDR2 sequences are SSHAT and FNYEAQ (reference sequence). CDR3 coding DNA: TGTGCTAGCAGCTTAGCGCCAGGGACAGATACGCAGTATTTT. This codes for CASSLAPGTDTQYF.

This clone was recorded only once. The J gene is TRBJ1-2, the V gene TRBV5-6; D remains unclear. The V gene lost 2 bases and the J gene lost 8 bases, with 10 bases spanning the gap. The CDR3 length is 12 residues. The germline V gene encodes CDR1 SGHDT and CDR2 YYEEEE. This chain's CDR3 is CASSFGLEGYTF. CDR3 bases: TGTGCCAGCAGCTTTGGGTTAGAAGGCTACACCTTC.

This clone was found a few times. The chain employs TRBV4-3 and TRBJ2-1, with 9 bases aligning to TRBD2. Germline V gene lookup returns CDR1 LGHNA and CDR2 YSLEER. This CDR3 is built from 16 residues. V lost 1 base, J lost 9 bases, and 10 bases stayed unmatched. This CDR3 reads CASSQGRGLARGEQFF. The CDR3 coding sequence is TGCGCCAGCAGCCAAGGAAGGGGACTAGCTAGGGGTGAGCAGTTCTTC.

This chain connects TRBV25-1 to TRBJ2-5; 7 bases are a match to TRBD2. This CDR3 has 15 amino acids. Per germline, CDR1 MGHDK and CDR2 SYGVNS. The V and J ends lost 7 bases and 2 bases, in that order; junction bases with no gene match: 10. Here the CDR3 DNA reads TGTGCCAGCACCGAGTGGGCTAGCGGTCAAGAGACCCAGTACTTC. It translates to CASTEWASGQETQYF.

Details on this clone: This CDR3 is also generated by other DNA sequences in the sample. The chain has TRBV18 and TRBJ2-2, with no clear D. The CDR3 runs to 13 residues. Trimming shortened V by 0 bases and J by 1 base, and 0 bases separated the two germline ends. The germline CDR1 and CDR2 sequences are KGHSH and LQKENI. The CDR3 reads CASSPPNTGELFF. The CDR3 DNA reads as TGTGCCAGCTCACCACCGAACACCGGGGAGCTGTTTTTT. The full variable domain, with the rest looked up from reference TRBV18 and TRBJ2-2, is NAGVMQNPRHLVRRRGQEARLRCSPMKGHSHVYWYRQLPEEGLKFMVYLQKENIIDESGMPKERFSAEFPKEGPSILRIQQVVRGDSAAYFCASSPPNTGELFFGEGSRLTVL.

Concerning this clone: The junction departs from germline at one end; a sequencing error may be responsible. The chain combines TRBV2 with TRBJ2-7, with D possibly TRBD2 on 5 matching bases. The CDR3 contains 14 residues. CDR1 SNHLY and CDR2 FYNNEI come from the germline V gene. CDR3 in amino acids: CASITRASPYKQYF. CDR3 DNA sequence: TGTGCCAGCATCACTAGGGCATCACCCTACAAGCAGTACTTC.

The gene calls are TRBV18 and TRBJ2-3, with TRBD2 matching over 9 bases. J gave up 1 base and V 4 bases, and 18 bases lay outside the gene matches. Germline V lookup: CDR1 KGHSH, CDR2 LQKENI. The CDR3 is made up of 20 amino acids. The CDR3 is CASSRLIAGEWGAGTDTQYF. CDR3 nucleotide sequence: TGTGCCAGCTCACGACTGATAGCGGGAGAGTGGGGAGCTGGCACAGATACGCAGTATTTT.

This sequence joins TRBV5-1 and TRBJ1-1, with D maybe TRBD1 (5 bases). CDR1 is SGHRS and CDR2 is YFSETQ in the germline V gene. This CDR3 has 15 residues. Between the trimmed V and J ends, which lost 7 bases and 1 base, there was a span of 17 bases. The CDR3 sequence is CASGSGLAGNTEAFF. The CDR3 DNA reads as TGCGCCAGCGGGTCAGGGCTCGCGGGGAACACTGAAGCTTTCTTT.

The chain uses TRBV4-1 and TRBJ2-7; 9 nucleotides line up with TRBD1. CDR1 MGHRA and CDR2 YSYEKL come from the germline V gene. The junction had 4 bases not matched to a gene; V was cut back by 2 bases and J by 5 bases. CDR3 size: 14 residues. The CDR3 protein is CASSQPDRGNEQYF. The CDR3 nucleotides read TGCGCCAGCAGCCAACCGGACAGGGGAAACGAGCAGTACTTC.

V gene TRBV6-5 combines with J gene TRBJ2-5; maybe TRBD2 (5 bases). The ends were cut back, 2 bases at V and 5 bases at J, with 9 bases in the middle. Germline lookup yields CDR1 MNHEY and CDR2 SVGAGI. The CDR3 extends over 13 amino acids. The CDR3 sequence: CASSYTRGETQYF. CDR3 DNA sequence: TGTGCCAGCAGTTACACTAGAGGGGAGACCCAGTACTTC.

This clone was picked up a small number of times. The rearrangement joins TRBV5-6 to TRBJ2-3, with no clear D. V lost 4 bases and J lost 0, with 18 bases in between. Per germline, CDR1 SGHDT and CDR2 YYEEEE. The CDR3 contains 17 residues. The CDR3 bases are TGTGCCAGCAGCCCTCCCCTGGGATTCATTAGCACAGATACGCAGTATTTT. Translating it yields CASSPPLGFISTDTQYF.